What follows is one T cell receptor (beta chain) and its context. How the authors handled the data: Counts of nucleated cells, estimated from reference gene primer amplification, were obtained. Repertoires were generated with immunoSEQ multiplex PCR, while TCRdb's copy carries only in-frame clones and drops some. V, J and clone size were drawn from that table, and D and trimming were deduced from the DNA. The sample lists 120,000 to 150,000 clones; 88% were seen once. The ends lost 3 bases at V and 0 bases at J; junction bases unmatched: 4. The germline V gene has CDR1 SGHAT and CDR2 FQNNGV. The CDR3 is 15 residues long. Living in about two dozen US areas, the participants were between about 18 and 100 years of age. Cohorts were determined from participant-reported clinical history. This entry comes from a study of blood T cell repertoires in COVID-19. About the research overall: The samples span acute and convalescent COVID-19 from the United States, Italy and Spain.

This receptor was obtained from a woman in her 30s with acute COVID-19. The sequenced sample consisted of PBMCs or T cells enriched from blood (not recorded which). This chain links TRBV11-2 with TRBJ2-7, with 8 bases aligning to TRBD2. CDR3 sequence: CASSFGSGSSYEQYF. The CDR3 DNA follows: TGTGCCAGCAGCTTCGGCAGCGGGAGCTCCTACGAGCAGTACTTC. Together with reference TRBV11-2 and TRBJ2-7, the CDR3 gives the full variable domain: EAGVAQSPRYKIIEKRQSVAFWCNPISGHATLYWYQQILGQGPKLLIQFQNNGVVDDSQLPKDRFSAERLKGVDSTLKIQPAKLEDSAVYLCASSFGSGSSYEQYFGPGTRLTVT.